These 24 T cell receptor beta chains came from one sample sequenced in a study of blood T cell repertoires in COVID-19. This table comes from immunoSEQ multiplex PCR, and its TCRdb copy is limited to in-frame clones, with some not included. The profile shows 45,000 to 60,000 clones, approximately 87% of them singletons. Sequenced sample: peripheral blood. The receptors originated from a human donor in a cohort sampled during active COVID-19.

The chain links TRBV6-2 or TRBV6-3 to TRBJ1-5; D is perhaps TRBD1 (6 bases). This CDR3 is 14 amino acids long. V was clipped by 2 bases and J by 11 bases, with 16 bases between them. CDR1 and CDR2 (germline): MNHEY, SVGEGT. The CDR3 DNA reads TGTGCCAGCAGTTACCCCCAGGGGCGGTCGGCCCAGCATTTT. Translating gives CASSYPQGRSAQHF.

The rearrangement links TRBV10-2 to TRBJ2-7, with 9 bases fitting TRBD2. The CDR3 has 16 amino acids. Per the germline V gene, CDR1 is WSHSY and CDR2 is SAAADI. V lost 4 bases to trimming and J lost 1 base; unmatched junction nucleotides: 8. For the CDR3, the DNA is TGCGCCAGCAGTGCCCCAGGACTAGCGCGATCCTACGAGCAGTACTTC. It encodes CASSAPGLARSYEQYF.

J is TRBJ1-2 and V is TRBV5-1; D is possibly TRBD1 (5 bases). Germline V gene lookup returns CDR1 SGHRS and CDR2 YFSETQ. V was clipped by 0 bases and J by 1 base, with 10 bases between them. The CDR3 totals 15 residues. The CDR3 sequence is CASSLDQGHNYGYTF. CDR3 coding DNA: TGCGCCAGCAGCTTGGATCAGGGCCATAACTATGGCTACACCTTC.

The chain has TRBV30 and TRBJ2-7; 8 bases are shared with TRBD2. J lost 0 bases, V lost 4 bases, and 11 bases had no gene match. The CDR3 is 16 residues long. CDR1 and CDR2 (germline): GTSNPN, SVGIG (reference sequence). CDR3 sequence: CAWNALPSGSSYEQYF. CDR3 bases: TGTGCCTGGAATGCTTTGCCTAGCGGGTCCTCCTACGAGCAGTACTTC.

This sequence joins TRBV27 and TRBJ2-5; D not resolved. Germline V gene data show CDR1 as MNHEY and CDR2 as SMNVEV (reference sequence). Trimming took off 4 bases at V and 3 bases at J, with 9 bases between the two ends. This CDR3 comprises 13 residues. The CDR3 nucleotides are TGTGCCAGCAGTTCCTACAGAGAAGAGACCCAGTACTTC. This codes for CASSSYREETQYF.

J is TRBJ1-1 and V is TRBV7-2; 7 nucleotides agree with TRBD1. The CDR3 runs 15 residues. Germline CDR1 SGHTA, CDR2 FQGNSA. Germline trimming cut 3 bases from V and 3 bases from J; bases unmatched to any gene: 7. CDR3 DNA: TGTGCCAGCAGCTTTGATGGGACAGCGGACACTGAAGCTTTCTTT. Encoded protein: CASSFDGTADTEAFF.

The chain recombines TRBV3-1 (or the pseudogene TRBV3-2) with TRBJ1-6; tentatively, D is TRBD1 (5 bases). This CDR3 comprises 15 residues. The germline gives CDR1 LGHDT, CDR2 YNNKEL (reference sequence). Deletions cut 0 bases from V and 4 bases from J, with 7 bases between. CDR3 region: CASSQEGAYNSPLHF. CDR3 bases: TGTGCCAGCAGCCAAGAAGGGGCTTATAATTCACCCCTCCACTTT.

This clone appeared a few times. Written as DNA, the CDR3 is TGTGCCAGCAGCTTGGAGGCAGGGGGGAGCTATGGCTACACCTTC. Translating it yields CASSLEAGGSYGYTF. V and J are TRBV5-8 and TRBJ1-2; 7 bases line up with TRBD1. The ends lost 0 bases at V and 4 bases at J; junction bases unmatched: 6. CDR1 and CDR2 (germline): SGHTS, YDEGEE. CDR3 length: 15 amino acids.

V is TRBV7-6 and J is TRBJ2-7, with TRBD1 identical over 9 bases. Germline assignment: CDR1 SGHVS and CDR2 FNYEAQ. This CDR3 is built from 15 residues. Trimming took 5 bases from V and 6 from J; bases not matched to a gene: 11. CDR3 amino acids: CASSLGDRAFTEQYF. The CDR3 DNA is TGTGCCAGCAGCCTGGGGGACAGGGCGTTTACCGAGCAGTACTTC. The whole variable domain, remainder taken from reference TRBV7-6 and TRBJ2-7, is GAGVSQSPRYKVTKRGQDVALRCDPISGHVSLYWYRQALGQGPEFLTYFNYEAQQDKSGLPNDRFSAERPEGSISTLTIQRTEQRDSAMYRCASSLGDRAFTEQYFGPGTRLTVT.

CDR3 nucleotide sequence: TGTGCCTGGAGTGAGGGGACAGGGGACTACGAGCAGTACTTC. This sequence encodes CAWSEGTGDYEQYF. The chain links TRBV30 to TRBJ2-7; 10 nucleotides line up with TRBD1. Germline V gene data show CDR1 as GTSNPN and CDR2 as SVGIG (reference sequence). The CDR3 is 14 amino acids. Trimming removed 1 base from V and 3 bases from J; junction bases left unmatched: 3.

The chain couples TRBV12-3 or TRBV12-4 to TRBJ2-5; D unresolved. Trimming removed 8 bases from V and 0 bases from J, with 10 bases in between. There are 13 residues in the CDR3. This CDR3 reads CASAEQYQETQYF. The CDR3 DNA is TGTGCCAGCGCTGAACAGTACCAAGAGACCCAGTACTTC.

A single count supports this clone. One junction end disagrees with the germline gene, perhaps due to a read error. The genes are TRBV11-2 and TRBJ2-7; D perhaps matches TRBD2 (6 bases). The V gene's germline CDR1 is SGHAT and CDR2 FQNNGV. The CDR3 extends over 11 amino acids. This CDR3 is CASSYAGTSAF. The CDR3 coding sequence is TGTGCCAGCAGCTACGCCGGGACTTCAGCTTTC.

The rearrangement uses TRBV4-3 and TRBJ1-2; D unclear. The ends were cut back, 0 bases at V and 4 bases at J, with 12 bases in the middle. CDR3 size: 15 residues. Germline V gives CDR1 LGHNA, CDR2 YSLEER. In nucleotides, the CDR3 is TGCGCCAGCAGCCAAGATCGGTCGGGATTCTATGGCTACACCTTC. This sequence encodes CASSQDRSGFYGYTF.

The gene calls are TRBV9 and TRBJ1-3; TRBD1 agrees at 7 bases. This CDR3 is built from 16 residues. The V segment lost 0 bases and the J segment 4 bases; nucleotides outside the gene matches: 7. The germline V gene encodes CDR1 SGDLS and CDR2 YYNGEE. CDR3 coding DNA: TGTGCCAGCAGCGTAGCGGGGCAGGGGGACGGAAACACCATATATTTT. It codes for CASSVAGQGDGNTIYF.

The chain joins TRBV9 to TRBJ2-5; possibly TRBD2 for D (7 bases). This CDR3 contains 17 residues. Per the germline V gene, CDR1 is SGDLS and CDR2 is YYNGEE. V lost 3 bases to trimming and J lost 0 bases, with 18 bases between them. In DNA, the CDR3 is TGTGCCAGCAGCGGGGGGCTAGCGGATCTGTACCAAGAGACCCAGTACTTC. Its protein product is CASSGGLADLYQETQYF.

The genes are TRBV7-2 and TRBJ2-7, with 7 positions matching TRBD2. V trimming: 1 base; J trimming: 1 base; junction bases outside the gene matches: 7. Germline V gene data show CDR1 as SGHTA and CDR2 as FQGNSA. This CDR3 has 16 residues. The CDR3 bases are TGTGCCAGCAGCTTAGGCACCCCTAGCGGTTCCTACGAGCAGTACTTC. Translation: CASSLGTPSGSYEQYF.

A few counts support this clone. V gene TRBV7-9 combines with J gene TRBJ1-4, with D possibly TRBD1 on 6 matching bases. This CDR3 is built from 15 residues. V lost 5 bases to trimming and J lost 3 bases, with 13 bases between them. The germline V gene has CDR1 SEHNR and CDR2 FQNEAQ (reference sequence). This CDR3 reads CASSPQQGANEKLFF. In nucleotides, the CDR3 is TGTGCCAGCAGCCCCCAACAGGGAGCTAATGAAAAACTGTTTTTT.

This clone was detected once. The chain uses TRBV6-6 and TRBJ2-7; 8 bases line up with TRBD1. V gave up 2 bases and J gave up 0 bases; unmatched junction bases: 3. Germline lookup yields CDR1 MNHNY and CDR2 SVGAGI (reference sequence). The length of the CDR3 is 15 residues. The CDR3 region is CASSYGDRSSYEQYF. In nucleotides, the CDR3 is TGTGCCAGCAGTTACGGGGACAGGAGCTCCTACGAGCAGTACTTC.

This clone was counted a few times. This rearrangement joins TRBV19 to TRBJ1-5, with TRBD1 matching over 8 bases. Looked up from germline, CDR1 is LNHDA and CDR2 is SQIVND (reference sequence). The CDR3 is 15 residues long. With 5 bases clipped from V and 4 bases from J, the junction kept 7 bases outside the gene matches. CDR3 coding DNA: TGTGCCAGTAGTTCTTCAGGGGGCAGGAATCAGCCCCAGCATTTT. It translates to CASSSSGGRNQPQHF.

A few counts support this clone. The genes are TRBV2 and TRBJ2-3; TRBD2 might be the D (5 bases). V lost 6 bases, J lost 2 bases, and 12 bases lay in between. Germline-derived CDR1 and CDR2 are SNHLY and FYNNEI. This CDR3 contains 14 residues. In nucleotides, the CDR3 is TGTGCCAGCAGCGGGGTCCCAATCACAGATACGCAGTATTTT. Translated: CASSGVPITDTQYF.

CDR3 loop: CSAREQHEQYF. CDR3 nucleotides: TGCAGTGCTAGAGAACAGCACGAGCAGTACTTC. The chain is built from TRBV20-1 and TRBJ2-7, with D unclear. The CDR3 is 11 residues long. Germline CDR1 reads DFQATT; CDR2 reads SNEGSKA (reference sequence). Trimming took 0 bases from V and 5 from J, leaving 5 bases between them.

This clone has only one observation. V and J are TRBV19 and TRBJ1-2; TRBD1 might be the D (6 bases). Per the germline V gene, CDR1 is LNHDA and CDR2 is SQIVND (reference sequence). The CDR3 length is 15 residues. V was cut by 7 bases and J by 6 bases, with 21 bases left in between. The CDR3 DNA follows: TGTGCCAGTACCCAATTCCCAGACAGGTCGCATGGCTACACCTTC. This encodes CASTQFPDRSHGYTF.

This clone was recorded once. This chain connects TRBV5-1 to TRBJ1-2, with a weak D call TRBD1 (6 bases). V lost 2 bases and J lost 6, with 14 bases in between. CDR3 length equals 14 residues. Germline CDR1 is SGHRS and CDR2 is YFSETQ. CDR3 coding DNA: TGCGCCAGCAGCTTAGACCGGACAGTCGATGGCTACACCTTC. Its protein is CASSLDRTVDGYTF.

The chain has TRBV5-5 and TRBJ1-1; D ambiguous. This CDR3 has 16 amino acids. The germline V gene has CDR1 SGHKS and CDR2 YYEKEE (reference sequence). Trimming pared 3 bases from V and 3 bases from J, leaving 18 bases between. CDR3 residues: CASSSTLPHADTEAFF. For the CDR3, the DNA is TGTGCCAGCAGCTCCACCCTGCCCCACGCGGACACTGAAGCTTTCTTT.